This entry concerns a single TCR beta chain. The cohort comprised adults aged about 18 to 100 years residing in approximately 22 US areas. Participant-given clinical history determined each cohort assignment. This record comes from a study of blood T cell repertoires in COVID-19. Study summary: The cDNA or gDNA used as material had been derived from T cells, B-cell-depleted T cells, or PBMCs.

Authors' analysis steps: Cell counts per sample came from amplifying reference gene primers. The data were produced by immunoSEQ multiplex PCR, yet TCRdb's version contains in-frame clones alone and is incomplete. D and trimming come from the DNA, and the V and J calls and clone size come from that table. Of approximately 440,000 clones in the sample, roughly 87% were seen once. Germline V gene data show CDR1 as SGHDN and CDR2 as FVKESK. V was pared by 2 bases and J by 5 bases, with 9 bases of the junction left unmatched. This CDR3 contains 17 residues. This chain connects TRBV14 to TRBJ2-1, with 10 bases identical to TRBD2. Sequenced input: PBMCs or T cells enriched from blood (not recorded which). The TCR originated in a young man who had recovered from COVID-19. DNA of the CDR3: TGTGCCAGCAGCCAAAAGTCTCCTAGCGGGAGAAACAATGAGCAGTTCTTC. Its translation is CASSQKSPSGRNNEQFF.